This entry is about one T cell receptor beta chain. Method: immunoSEQ multiplex PCR; TCRdb's copy keeps in-frame clones and lacks some. This table holds about 54,000 clones, around 97% found once. The data were taken from a study of control samples from healthy donors and cancer patients. The germline V gene has CDR1 SGHNT and CDR2 YYREEE (reference sequence). The V gene lost 0 bases and the J gene lost 1 base, with 18 bases spanning the gap. The CDR3 length is 18 residues. The sample was blood. V usage is TRBV5-4 and J usage is TRBJ2-3; no reliable D call. This TCR came from a woman younger than 45 in good health. CDR3 residues: CASSLDGRPTIGTDTQYF. DNA of the CDR3: TGTGCCAGCAGCTTGGACGGCAGACCGACAATTGGCACAGATACGCAGTATTTT.